Listed here is a single T cell receptor (beta chain). Its cognate antigen is unknown. The repertoire was sequenced with immunoSEQ multiplex PCR; TCRdb's copy has only in-frame clones and lacks some. The sample consists of 55,000 to 70,000 clones, roughly 79% of them appearing once. Germline CDR1 reads SGHRS; CDR2 reads YFSETQ. The CDR3 loop spans 14 amino acids. V was clipped by 0 bases and J by 7 bases, with 11 bases between them. Sequencing was preceded by expansion of antigen-specific CD4+ T cells with viral peptide pools in the ViraFEST assay. Isolation of CD4+ T cells took place after around 10 days of culture. Two-dose BNT162b2 or mRNA-1273 vaccination was given to participants. Each well held a few million PBMC cultured with around 9.7 ug/ml peptides and roughly 10 IU/ml IL-2. On both days 3 and 7, half of the culture medium was replaced with IL-2 medium. This entry comes from a study of vaccination effects on CD4 cells after COVID-19. The overall study: Samples gathered post-vaccine arrived a median of 72 days past the second dose.

The specimen comprised CD4+ T cells from PBMCs cultured with HCoV-OC43 spike peptides, sampled after COVID-19 vaccination. As for subset: HCoV-OC43 spike overlapping peptide pool stimulation. The receptor comes from a human donor who received a COVID-19 vaccine. This chain links TRBV5-1 with TRBJ2-4; a weak D match, TRBD2 (6 bases). The CDR3, as DNA: TGCGCCAGCAGCTTGGAACCGGGGGTGAACATTCAGTACTTC. Its translation is CASSLEPGVNIQYF.